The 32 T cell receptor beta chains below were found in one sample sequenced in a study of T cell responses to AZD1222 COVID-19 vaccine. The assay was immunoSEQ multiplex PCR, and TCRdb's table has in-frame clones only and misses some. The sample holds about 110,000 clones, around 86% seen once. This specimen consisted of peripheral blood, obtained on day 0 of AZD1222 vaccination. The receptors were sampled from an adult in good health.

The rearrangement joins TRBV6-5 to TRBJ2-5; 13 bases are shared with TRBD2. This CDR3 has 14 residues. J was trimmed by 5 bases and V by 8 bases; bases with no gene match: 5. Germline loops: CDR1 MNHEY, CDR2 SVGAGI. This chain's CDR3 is CASLTSGGRETQYF. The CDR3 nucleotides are TGTGCCAGCCTGACTAGCGGGGGGAGGGAGACCCAGTACTTC.

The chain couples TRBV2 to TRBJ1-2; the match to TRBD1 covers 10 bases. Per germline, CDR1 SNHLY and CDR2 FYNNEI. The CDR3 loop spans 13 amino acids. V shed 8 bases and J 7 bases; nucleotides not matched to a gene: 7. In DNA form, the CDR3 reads TGTGCCAGCCAAAGACAGGGGGCGGGTGGCTACACCTTC. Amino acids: CASQRQGAGGYTF. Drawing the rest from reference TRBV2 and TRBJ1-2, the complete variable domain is EPEVTQTPSHQVTQMGQEVILRCVPISNHLYFYWYRQILGQKVEFLVSFYNNEISEKSEIFDDQFSVERPDGSNFTLKIRSTKLEDSAMYFCASQRQGAGGYTFGSGTRLTVV.

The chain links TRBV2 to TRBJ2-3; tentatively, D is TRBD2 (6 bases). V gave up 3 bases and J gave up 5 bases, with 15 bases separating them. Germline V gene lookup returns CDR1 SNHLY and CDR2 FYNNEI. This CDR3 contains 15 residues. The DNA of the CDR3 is TGTGCCAGCAGTGAGGAGGGGAAGGGACTAGATACGCAGTATTTT. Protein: CASSEEGKGLDTQYF.

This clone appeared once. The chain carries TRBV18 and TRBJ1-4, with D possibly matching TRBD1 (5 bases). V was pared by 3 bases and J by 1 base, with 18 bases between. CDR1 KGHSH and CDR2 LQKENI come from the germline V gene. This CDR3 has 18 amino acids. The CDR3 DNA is TGTGCCAGCTCACCGGTCCGGGGGGGACCAGGAACTAATGAAAAACTGTTTTTT. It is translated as CASSPVRGGPGTNEKLFF.

CDR3 residues: CASSLFSWDGYTF. In DNA, the CDR3 is TGTGCCAGCAGCTTGTTTTCATGGGATGGCTACACCTTC. This rearrangement joins TRBV11-2 to TRBJ1-2; no firm D call. This CDR3 region has 13 residues. Germline values: CDR1 SGHAT, CDR2 FQNNGV. V was clipped by 3 bases and J by 6 bases, with 11 bases between them.

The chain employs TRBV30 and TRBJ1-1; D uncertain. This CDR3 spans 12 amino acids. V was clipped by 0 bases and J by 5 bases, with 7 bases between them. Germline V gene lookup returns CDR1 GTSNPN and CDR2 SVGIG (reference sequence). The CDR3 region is CAWSVSETEAFF. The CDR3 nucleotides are TGTGCCTGGAGTGTTTCCGAGACTGAAGCTTTCTTT.

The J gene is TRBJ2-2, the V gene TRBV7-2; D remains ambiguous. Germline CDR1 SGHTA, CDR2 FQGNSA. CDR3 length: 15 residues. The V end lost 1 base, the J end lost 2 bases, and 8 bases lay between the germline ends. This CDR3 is CASSLVEINTGELFF. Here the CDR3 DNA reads TGTGCCAGCAGCTTAGTGGAAATTAACACCGGGGAGCTGTTTTTT.

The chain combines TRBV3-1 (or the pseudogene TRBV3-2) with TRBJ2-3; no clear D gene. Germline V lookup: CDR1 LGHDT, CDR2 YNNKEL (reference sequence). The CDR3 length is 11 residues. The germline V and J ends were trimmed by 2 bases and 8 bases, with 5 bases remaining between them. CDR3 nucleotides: TGTGCCAGCAGCCAACCCCCTACGCAGTATTTT. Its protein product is CASSQPPTQYF.

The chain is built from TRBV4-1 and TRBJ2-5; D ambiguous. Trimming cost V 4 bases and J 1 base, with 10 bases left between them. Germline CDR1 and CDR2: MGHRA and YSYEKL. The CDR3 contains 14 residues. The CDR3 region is CASSLDAVQETQYF. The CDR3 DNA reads TGCGCCAGCAGCCTAGATGCAGTCCAAGAGACCCAGTACTTC.

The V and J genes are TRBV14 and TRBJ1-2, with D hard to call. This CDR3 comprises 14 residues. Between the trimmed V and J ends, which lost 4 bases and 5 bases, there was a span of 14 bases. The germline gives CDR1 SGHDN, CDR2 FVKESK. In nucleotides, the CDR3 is TGTGCCAGCAGCCTATCTCTCGGGGTGTATGGCTACACCTTC. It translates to CASSLSLGVYGYTF.

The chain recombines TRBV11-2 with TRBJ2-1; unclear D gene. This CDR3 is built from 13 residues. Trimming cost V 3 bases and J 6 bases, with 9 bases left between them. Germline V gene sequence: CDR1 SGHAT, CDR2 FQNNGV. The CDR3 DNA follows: TGTGCCAGCAGCTTCAGCAGGTCCAATGAGCAGTTCTTC. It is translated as CASSFSRSNEQFF.

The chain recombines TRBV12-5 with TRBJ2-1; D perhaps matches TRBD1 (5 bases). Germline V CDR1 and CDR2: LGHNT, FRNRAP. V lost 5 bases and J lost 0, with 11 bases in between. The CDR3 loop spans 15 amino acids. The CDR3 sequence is CASGVDSSSYNEQFF. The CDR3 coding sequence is TGTGCTAGTGGTGTCGACAGCAGCTCCTACAATGAGCAGTTCTTC. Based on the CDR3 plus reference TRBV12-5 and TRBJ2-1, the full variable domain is DARVTQTPRHKVTEMGQEVTMRCQPILGHNTVFWYRQTMMQGLELLAYFRNRAPLDDSGMPKDRFSAEMPDATLATLKIQPSEPRDSAVYFCASGVDSSSYNEQFFGPGTRLTVL.

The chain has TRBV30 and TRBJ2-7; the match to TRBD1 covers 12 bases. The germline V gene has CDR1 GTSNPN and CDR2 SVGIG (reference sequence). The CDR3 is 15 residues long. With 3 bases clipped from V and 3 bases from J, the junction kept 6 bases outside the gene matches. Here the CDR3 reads CAWSARDRGLYEQYF. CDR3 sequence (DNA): TGTGCCTGGAGCGCTCGGGACAGGGGGCTCTACGAGCAGTACTTC.

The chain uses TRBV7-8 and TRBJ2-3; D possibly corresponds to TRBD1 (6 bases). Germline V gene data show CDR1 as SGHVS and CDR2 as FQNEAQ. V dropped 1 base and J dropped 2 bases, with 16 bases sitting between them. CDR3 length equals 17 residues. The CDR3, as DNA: TGTGCCAGCAGCTTAGGGACACAGGGATTAGCCACAGATACGCAGTATTTT. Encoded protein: CASSLGTQGLATDTQYF.

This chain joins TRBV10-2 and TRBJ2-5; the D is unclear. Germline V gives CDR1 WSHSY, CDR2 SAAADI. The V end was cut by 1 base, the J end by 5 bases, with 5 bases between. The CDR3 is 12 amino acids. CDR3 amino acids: CASSELEETQYF. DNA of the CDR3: TGCGCCAGCAGTGAGTTGGAGGAGACCCAGTACTTC.

The CDR3 DNA reads TGTGCCAGTAGTATATCCCAGGGCGGTTGGGACTCTGGAAACACCATATATTTT. Translated: CASSISQGGWDSGNTIYF. This chain joins TRBV19 and TRBJ1-3; possible D gene TRBD1, 5 bases. Germline V gives CDR1 LNHDA, CDR2 SQIVND (reference sequence). CDR3 length: 18 amino acids. The V end was cut by 2 bases, the J end by 0 bases, with 17 bases between.

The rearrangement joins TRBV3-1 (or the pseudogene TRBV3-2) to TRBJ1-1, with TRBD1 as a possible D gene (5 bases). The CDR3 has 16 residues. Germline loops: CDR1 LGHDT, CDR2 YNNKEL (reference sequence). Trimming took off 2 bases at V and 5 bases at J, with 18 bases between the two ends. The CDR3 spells CASSQRDLRGWTEAFF. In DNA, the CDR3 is TGTGCCAGCAGCCAAAGGGACCTTAGGGGTTGGACTGAAGCTTTCTTT.

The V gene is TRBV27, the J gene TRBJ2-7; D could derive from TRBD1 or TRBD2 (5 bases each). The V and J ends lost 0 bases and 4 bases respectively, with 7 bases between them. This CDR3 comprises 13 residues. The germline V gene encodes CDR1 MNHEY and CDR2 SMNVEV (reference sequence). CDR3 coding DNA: TGTGCCAGCAGTTTATCTTGGGGGTACGAGCAGTACTTC. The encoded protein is CASSLSWGYEQYF.

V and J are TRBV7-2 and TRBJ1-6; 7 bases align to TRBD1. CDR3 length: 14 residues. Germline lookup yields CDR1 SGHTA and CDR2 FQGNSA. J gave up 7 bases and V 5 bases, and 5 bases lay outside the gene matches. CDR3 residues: CASSLGTENSPLHF. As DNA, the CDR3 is TGTGCCAGCAGCCTTGGGACAGAGAATTCACCCCTCCACTTT. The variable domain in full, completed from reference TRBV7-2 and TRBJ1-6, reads GAGVSQSPSNKVTEKGKDVELRCDPISGHTALYWYRQSLGQGLEFLIYFQGNSAPDKSGLPSDRFSAERTGGSVSTLTIQRTQQEDSAVYLCASSLGTENSPLHFGNGTRLTVT.

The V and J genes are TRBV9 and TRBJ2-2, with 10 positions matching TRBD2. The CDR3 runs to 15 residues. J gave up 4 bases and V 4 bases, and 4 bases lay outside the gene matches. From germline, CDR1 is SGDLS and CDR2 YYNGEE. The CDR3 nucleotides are TGTGCCAGCAGCTCTAGCGGGGGCCCCACCGGGGAGCTGTTTTTT. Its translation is CASSSSGGPTGELFF. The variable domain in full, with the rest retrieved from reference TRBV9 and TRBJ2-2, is DSGVTQTPKHLITATGQRVTLRCSPRSGDLSVYWYQQSLDQGLQFLIQYYNGEERAKGNILERFSAQQFPDLHSELNLSSLELGDSALYFCASSSSGGPTGELFFGEGSRLTVL.

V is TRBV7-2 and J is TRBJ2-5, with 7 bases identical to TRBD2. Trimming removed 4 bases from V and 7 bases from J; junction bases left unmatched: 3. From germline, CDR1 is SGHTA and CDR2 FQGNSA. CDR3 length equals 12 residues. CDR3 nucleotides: TGTGCCAGCAGCTCGTTAGCGGGGACCCAGTACTTC. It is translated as CASSSLAGTQYF.

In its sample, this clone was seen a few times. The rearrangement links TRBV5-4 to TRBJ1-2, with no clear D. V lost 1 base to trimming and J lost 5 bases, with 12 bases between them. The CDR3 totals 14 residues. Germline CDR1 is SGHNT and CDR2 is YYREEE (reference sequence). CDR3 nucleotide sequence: TGTGCCAGCAGCTTGTCGCTCCTATCGTATGGCTACACCTTC. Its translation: CASSLSLLSYGYTF.

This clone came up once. CDR3 amino acids: CASSIGGGASNTGELFF. Here the CDR3 DNA reads TGTGCCAGTAGTATAGGCGGCGGGGCTTCGAACACCGGGGAGCTGTTTTTT. This sequence joins TRBV19 and TRBJ2-2, with a tentative D call TRBD2 (6 bases). V was trimmed by 1 base and J by 0 bases, leaving 12 bases between them. The CDR3 has 17 residues. Germline CDR1 and CDR2: LNHDA and SQIVND (reference sequence).

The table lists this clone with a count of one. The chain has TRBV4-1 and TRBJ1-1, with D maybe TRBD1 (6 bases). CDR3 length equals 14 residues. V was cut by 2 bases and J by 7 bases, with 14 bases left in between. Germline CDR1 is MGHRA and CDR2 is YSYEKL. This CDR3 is CASSQRVGAFEAFF. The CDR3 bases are TGCGCCAGCAGCCAAAGGGTGGGGGCGTTTGAAGCTTTCTTT.

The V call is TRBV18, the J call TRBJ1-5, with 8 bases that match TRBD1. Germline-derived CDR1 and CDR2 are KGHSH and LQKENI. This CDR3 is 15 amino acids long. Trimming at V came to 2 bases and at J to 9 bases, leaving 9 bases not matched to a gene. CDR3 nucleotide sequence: TGTGCCAGCTCACCAAAGGACAGGGTGGGTCTGCCCCAGCATTTT. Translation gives CASSPKDRVGLPQHF.

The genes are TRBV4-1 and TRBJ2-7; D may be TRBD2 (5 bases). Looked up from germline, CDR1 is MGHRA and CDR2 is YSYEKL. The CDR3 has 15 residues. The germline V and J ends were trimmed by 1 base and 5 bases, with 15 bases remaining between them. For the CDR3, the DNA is TGCGCCAGCAGCCAAGCCGGGCTAGCTCTCGACGAGCAGTACTTC. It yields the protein CASSQAGLALDEQYF.

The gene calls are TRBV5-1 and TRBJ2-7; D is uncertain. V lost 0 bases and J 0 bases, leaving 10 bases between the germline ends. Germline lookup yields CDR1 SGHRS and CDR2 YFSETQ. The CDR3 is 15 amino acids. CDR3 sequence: CASSLGAESSYEQYF. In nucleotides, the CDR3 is TGCGCCAGCAGCTTGGGGGCAGAGAGCTCCTACGAGCAGTACTTC.

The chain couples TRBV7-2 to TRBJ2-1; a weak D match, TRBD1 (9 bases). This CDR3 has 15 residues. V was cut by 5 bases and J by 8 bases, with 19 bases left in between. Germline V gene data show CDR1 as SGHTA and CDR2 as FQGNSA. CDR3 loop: CASSLGGGQGDEQFF. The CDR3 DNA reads TGTGCCAGCAGCCTCGGGGGGGGACAGGGTGATGAGCAGTTCTTC.

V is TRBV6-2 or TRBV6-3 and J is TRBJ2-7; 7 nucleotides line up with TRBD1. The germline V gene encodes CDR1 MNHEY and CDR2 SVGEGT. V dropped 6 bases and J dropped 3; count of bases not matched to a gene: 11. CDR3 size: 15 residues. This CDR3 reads CASSNPPGGRYEQYF. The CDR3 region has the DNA TGTGCCAGCAGCAACCCCCCAGGGGGACGCTACGAGCAGTACTTC.

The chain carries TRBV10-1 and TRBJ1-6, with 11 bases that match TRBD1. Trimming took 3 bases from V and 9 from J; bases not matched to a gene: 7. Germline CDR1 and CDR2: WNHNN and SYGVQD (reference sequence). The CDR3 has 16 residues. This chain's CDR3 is CASSESTGTGGSPLHF. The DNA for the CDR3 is TGCGCCAGCAGTGAATCCACCGGGACAGGGGGTTCACCCCTCCACTTT.

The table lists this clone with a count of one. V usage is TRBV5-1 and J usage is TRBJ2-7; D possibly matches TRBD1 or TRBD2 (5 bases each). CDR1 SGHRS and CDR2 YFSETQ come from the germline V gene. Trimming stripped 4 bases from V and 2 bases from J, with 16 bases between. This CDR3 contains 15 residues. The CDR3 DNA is TGCGCCAGCAGCGGGGGACCTTTGGAGGCCTACGAGCAGTACTTC. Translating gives CASSGGPLEAYEQYF.

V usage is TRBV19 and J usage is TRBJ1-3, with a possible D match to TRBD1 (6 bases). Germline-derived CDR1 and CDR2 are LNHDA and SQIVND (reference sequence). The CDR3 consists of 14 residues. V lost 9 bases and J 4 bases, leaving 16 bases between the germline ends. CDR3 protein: CARPQGAKGNTIYF. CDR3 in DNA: TGTGCCAGGCCACAGGGAGCGAAAGGAAACACCATATATTTT. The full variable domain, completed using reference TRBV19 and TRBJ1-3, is DGGITQSPKYLFRKEGQNVTLSCEQNLNHDAMYWYRQDPGQGLRLIYYSQIVNDFQKGDIAEGYSVSREKKESFPLTVTSAQKNPTAFYLCARPQGAKGNTIYFGEGSWLTVV.